The clone carrying this T cell receptor beta chain appeared a few times. The antigen remains undetermined. Researchers ran the PCR with 60 Vbeta and 13 Jbeta primers. Sequenced by immunoSEQ multiplex PCR; TCRdb stores in-frame clones only, minus some. This table holds over 150,000 clones, roughly 78% found once. This sample is drawn from a study of cytomegalovirus exposure and HLA in healthy donors. Regarding the study as a whole: In presence/absence analyses, roughly uniform sequencing depth across donors was assumed. Researchers reportedly found TCR beta sequences accurately predicted most subjects' HLA-A and HLA-B alleles. Later analysis suggested most CMV-associated TCR beta chains were HLA-restricted. Reports described diagnosis of cytomegalovirus status by the classifier as highly specific and sensitive.

CDR1 is MNHNS, CDR2 SASEGT, per germline. The CDR3 consists of 16 residues. V lost 4 bases, J lost 2 bases, and 3 bases stayed unmatched. The material sequenced was PBMCs. V usage is TRBV6-1 and J usage is TRBJ2-2; TRBD1 matches at 11 bases. The clonotype originates from a woman between 45 and 65 years old in good health and CMV-seropositive. DNA for the CDR3: TGTGCCAGCAGTGGGACAGGGGGCGTCAACACCGGGGAGCTGTTTTTT. Translation: CASSGTGGVNTGELFF.